Shown below are 10 T cell receptor beta chains from a single sample sequenced in a study of cytomegalovirus exposure and HLA in healthy donors. With 60 Vbeta and 13 Jbeta primers, the PCR was carried out. The data were produced by immunoSEQ multiplex PCR, yet TCRdb's version contains in-frame clones alone and is incomplete. Of about 100,000 clones listed, 75% to 80% are singletons. The sample was PBMCs. Receptors originate from a man in his 60s in good health and CMV-seropositive.

The V and J genes are TRBV6-5 and TRBJ2-7; 7 bases are a match to TRBD1. The V segment lost 6 bases and the J segment 3 bases; nucleotides outside the gene matches: 8. Germline loops: CDR1 MNHEY, CDR2 SVGAGI. This CDR3 has 14 amino acids. The CDR3 loop reads CASRRDSGDYEQYF. The CDR3 bases are TGTGCCAGCAGAAGGGACAGCGGAGACTACGAGCAGTACTTC.

The V call is TRBV5-1, the J call TRBJ1-1; D ambiguous. The germline V and J ends were trimmed by 0 bases and 1 base, with 16 bases remaining between them. CDR3 length: 17 amino acids. Germline V gene sequence: CDR1 SGHRS, CDR2 YFSETQ. CDR3 region: CASSLGRILSRNTEAFF. The CDR3 DNA is TGCGCCAGCAGCTTGGGGAGAATTCTGTCTCGGAACACTGAAGCTTTCTTT.

This clone has only a few counts. The chain joins TRBV6-1 to TRBJ1-1; no firm D call. The germline V and J ends were trimmed by 3 bases and 0 bases, with 11 bases remaining between them. Germline-derived CDR1 and CDR2 are MNHNS and SASEGT. The CDR3 contains 15 residues. The CDR3 is CASSEGVQVNTEAFF. The CDR3 region has the DNA TGTGCCAGCAGTGAGGGTGTGCAGGTGAACACTGAAGCTTTCTTT.

The chain couples TRBV18 to TRBJ2-7; 10 nucleotides align to TRBD2. This CDR3 is 15 amino acids long. V was clipped by 3 bases and J by 5 bases; unmatched bases: 7. Germline CDR1 and CDR2: KGHSH and LQKENI. The CDR3 coding sequence is TGTGCCAGCTCACCCCTGAGCGGGGGGGCCAACGAGCAGTACTTC. Protein sequence: CASSPLSGGANEQYF.

V is TRBV14 and J is TRBJ2-1; 10 bases align to TRBD2. Germline CDR1 reads SGHDN; CDR2 reads FVKESK. The junction had 7 bases not matched to a gene; V was cut back by 4 bases and J by 7 bases. The length of the CDR3 is 15 residues. CDR3 residues: CASSLSGGARNEQFF. DNA of the CDR3: TGTGCCAGCAGCCTCAGCGGGGGGGCGAGGAATGAGCAGTTCTTC. The full variable domain, completed using reference TRBV14 and TRBJ2-1, is EAGVTQFPSHSVIEKGQTVTLRCDPISGHDNLYWYRRVMGKEIKFLLHFVKESKQDESGMPNNRFLAERTGGTYSTLKVQPAELEDSGVYFCASSLSGGARNEQFFGPGTRLTVL.

In DNA, the CDR3 is TGTGCCGTTAGGGACAGGACCTTGAACACTGAAGCTTTCTTT. Its translation: CAVRDRTLNTEAFF. The rearrangement links TRBV10-3 to TRBJ1-1; 8 nucleotides align to TRBD1. The ends lost 11 bases at V and 0 bases at J; junction bases unmatched: 8. Germline CDR1 reads ENHRY; CDR2 reads SYGVKD. There are 14 residues in the CDR3.

This clone is a singleton in its sample. The chain recombines TRBV5-4 with TRBJ2-1; 7 nucleotides align to TRBD2. CDR1 and CDR2 from the germline V gene are SGHNT and YYREEE (reference sequence). The CDR3 is 15 residues long. Losses at the gene ends were 2 bases for V and 2 bases for J; bases not matched to a gene: 4. CDR3 sequence reads: CASSLPSGPYNEQFF. CDR3 coding DNA: TGTGCCAGCAGCTTACCTAGCGGACCCTACAATGAGCAGTTCTTC.

The chain uses TRBV28 and TRBJ2-5, with TRBD2 identical over 11 bases. The junction had 7 bases not matched to a gene; V was cut back by 5 bases and J by 5 bases. Germline values: CDR1 MDHEN, CDR2 SYDVKM. The CDR3 length is 15 residues. This CDR3 reads CASSMLAGGRETQYF. CDR3 sequence (DNA): TGTGCCAGCAGTATGCTAGCGGGGGGCAGGGAGACCCAGTACTTC.

The V and J genes are TRBV28 and TRBJ2-1; 8 nucleotides align to TRBD1. Germline values: CDR1 MDHEN, CDR2 SYDVKM. The CDR3 runs 13 residues. J was trimmed by 7 bases and V by 6 bases; bases with no gene match: 5. CDR3 amino acids: CASRGTGRNEQFF. DNA of the CDR3: TGTGCCAGCAGGGGGACAGGCCGAAATGAGCAGTTCTTC. Full variable domain (rest looked up from reference TRBV28 and TRBJ2-1): DVKVTQSSRYLVKRTGEKVFLECVQDMDHENMFWYRQDPGLGLRLIYFSYDVKMKEKGDIPEGYSVSREKKERFSLILESASTNQTSMYLCASRGTGRNEQFFGPGTRLTVL.

V usage is TRBV6-1 and J usage is TRBJ2-5; TRBD1 might be the D (6 bases). The germline V gene encodes CDR1 MNHNS and CDR2 SASEGT. Deletions cut 2 bases from V and 9 bases from J, with 16 bases between. The CDR3 spans 14 residues. The CDR3 nucleotides are TGTGCCAGCAGTGAACGGCAGGGGCCTATCTCCCAGTACTTC. It encodes CASSERQGPISQYF.